The next 12 T cell receptor beta chains were all read from a single sample in a study of blood T cell repertoires in COVID-19. TCRdb's table, derived via immunoSEQ multiplex PCR, lists solely in-frame clones and lacks some. The sample includes some 130,000 clones, around four fifths seen only once; the top ten take more than 9.5%. Specimen: peripheral blood. These receptors were obtained from a middle-aged man with active or convalescent COVID-19.

The chain recombines TRBV12-5 with TRBJ1-6, with D perhaps matching TRBD1 (5 bases). The V gene's germline CDR1 is LGHNT and CDR2 FRNRAP. Trimming pared 3 bases from V and 8 bases from J, leaving 14 bases between. The CDR3 is made up of 15 amino acids. CDR3 nucleotide sequence: TGTGCTAGTGGTTTAGGACACACAGCCGATTCACCCCTCCACTTT. Residues: CASGLGHTADSPLHF.

To note about this clone: Other DNA sequences from this sample encode an identical CDR3 as well. V is TRBV3-1 (or the pseudogene TRBV3-2) and J is TRBJ2-7; 7 bases agree with TRBD2. Per germline, CDR1 LGHDT and CDR2 YNNKEL (reference sequence). CDR3 length: 14 residues. Trimming cost V 1 base and J 3 bases; bases outside gene matches: 3. CDR3 bases: TGTGCCAGCAGCCAAGGCGGGGGAAACTACGAGCAGTACTTC. It is translated as CASSQGGGNYEQYF.

The rearrangement joins TRBV19 to TRBJ2-3; the match to TRBD2 covers 9 bases. The CDR3 is 19 amino acids. Germline V gives CDR1 LNHDA, CDR2 SQIVND (reference sequence). J gave up 2 bases and V 4 bases, and 16 bases lay outside the gene matches. The CDR3 loop is CASSKIVAGARAPTDTQYF. As DNA, the CDR3 is TGTGCCAGTAGTAAGATTGTAGCGGGGGCCCGGGCACCCACAGATACGCAGTATTTT.

The chain joins TRBV5-4 to TRBJ2-5, with 7 bases lining up with TRBD2. Germline V gene lookup returns CDR1 SGHNT and CDR2 YYREEE (reference sequence). After removal of 4 bases from V and 5 bases from J, the junction contained 11 bases not matched to a gene. The length of the CDR3 is 15 residues. CDR3 nucleotides: TGTGCCAGCAGCCCGCCCCGGGGGGTGGAGGAGACCCAGTACTTC. It translates to CASSPPRGVEETQYF.

This chain uses TRBV5-5 with TRBJ1-3; a possible D gene is TRBD1 (5 bases). V lost 7 bases and J lost 3, with 23 bases in between. This CDR3 has 17 amino acids. Germline CDR1 is SGHKS and CDR2 is YYEKEE (reference sequence). CDR3 loop: CASAPDGGVAIGNTIYF. In DNA, the CDR3 is TGTGCCAGCGCCCCTGATGGAGGGGTGGCTATTGGAAACACCATATATTTT.

This chain joins TRBV24-1 and TRBJ2-3; 14 bases line up with TRBD2. Germline trimming cut 5 bases from V and 5 bases from J; bases unmatched to any gene: 8. The germline CDR1 and CDR2 sequences are KGHDR and SFDVKD. The CDR3 runs 17 residues. CDR3 region: CATSGGRGTSGGDTQYF. The CDR3 DNA is TGTGCCACCAGTGGGGGCAGGGGGACTAGCGGGGGAGATACGCAGTATTTT.

The chain employs TRBV19 and TRBJ2-3; D possibly corresponds to TRBD2 (6 bases). This CDR3 contains 16 residues. The V end lost 3 bases, the J end lost 2 bases, and 15 bases lay between the germline ends. From germline, CDR1 is LNHDA and CDR2 SQIVND (reference sequence). The CDR3: CASSMGTGGLTDTQYF. The CDR3 DNA follows: TGTGCCAGTAGTATGGGGACTGGAGGACTCACAGATACGCAGTATTTT.

The CDR3 DNA reads TGTGCCAGCAGCTTCCGCGGTAGACAGGGGGCGAGCGACTATGGCTACACCTTC. It translates to CASSFRGRQGASDYGYTF. The chain joins TRBV13 to TRBJ1-2, with TRBD1 matching over 10 bases. Germline values: CDR1 PRHDT, CDR2 FYEKMQ (reference sequence). After removal of 3 bases from V and 3 bases from J, the junction contained 13 bases not matched to a gene. This CDR3 region has 18 residues.

In this sample, this clone turned up once. This chain uses TRBV7-2 with TRBJ2-4; D may be TRBD2 (5 bases). This CDR3 spans 13 amino acids. Trimming stripped 3 bases from V and 7 bases from J, with 10 bases between. The germline V gene encodes CDR1 SGHTA and CDR2 FQGNSA. The CDR3 loop is CASSLGVVNIQYF. The CDR3 DNA reads as TGTGCCAGCAGCTTGGGAGTCGTGAACATTCAGTACTTC.

This chain uses TRBV7-3 with TRBJ2-1, with TRBD2 as a possible D gene (5 bases). This CDR3 is 14 amino acids long. V shed 7 bases and J shed 5 bases, with 15 bases lying between them. Germline lookup yields CDR1 SGHTA and CDR2 FQGTGA. For the CDR3, the DNA is TGTGCCAGCAAATTAGGGAGAGAACACAATGAGCAGTTCTTC. Protein: CASKLGREHNEQFF.

The chain is built from TRBV6-5 and TRBJ1-5; 8 bases are shared with TRBD1. With 3 bases clipped from V and 7 bases from J, the junction kept 5 bases outside the gene matches. This CDR3 has 14 residues. The V gene's germline CDR1 is MNHEY and CDR2 SVGAGI. Here the CDR3 reads CASSYQPGGQPQHF. The CDR3 DNA follows: TGTGCCAGCAGTTATCAGCCAGGGGGCCAGCCCCAGCATTTT.

This clone was seen only a few times. This chain links TRBV19 with TRBJ1-5; D is ambiguous. CDR3 length equals 13 residues. V was pared by 7 bases and J by 1 base, with 8 bases between. Germline CDR1 is LNHDA and CDR2 is SQIVND (reference sequence). The CDR3 region is CASNSRSNQPQHF. The DNA of the CDR3 is TGTGCCAGTAATTCGCGAAGCAATCAGCCCCAGCATTTT.